This TCR beta chain was documented in a study of cytomegalovirus exposure and HLA in healthy donors. Study details: Early released data comprised 80 million to 90 million unique TCRs from HLA-typed donors.

In its sample, this clone was seen a few times. The PCR used 60 Vbeta and 13 Jbeta primers. The protocol was immunoSEQ multiplex PCR, while the TCRdb copy is restricted to in-frame clones and leaves out a portion. The sample contains 110,000 to 150,000 clones, around 73% of which appear only once. This CDR3 has 16 amino acids. Germline CDR1 SGHRS, CDR2 YFSETQ. Trimming cost V 6 bases and J 6 bases; bases outside gene matches: 12. Sequences were obtained from PBMCs. The sequence derives from a female donor in good health and CMV-seronegative. The genes are TRBV5-1 and TRBJ2-2; 9 bases map to TRBD2. CDR3 amino acids: CASNSLAGGTSGELFF. CDR3 bases: TGCGCCAGCAATTCCCTTGCGGGGGGGACGTCCGGGGAGCTGTTTTTT.